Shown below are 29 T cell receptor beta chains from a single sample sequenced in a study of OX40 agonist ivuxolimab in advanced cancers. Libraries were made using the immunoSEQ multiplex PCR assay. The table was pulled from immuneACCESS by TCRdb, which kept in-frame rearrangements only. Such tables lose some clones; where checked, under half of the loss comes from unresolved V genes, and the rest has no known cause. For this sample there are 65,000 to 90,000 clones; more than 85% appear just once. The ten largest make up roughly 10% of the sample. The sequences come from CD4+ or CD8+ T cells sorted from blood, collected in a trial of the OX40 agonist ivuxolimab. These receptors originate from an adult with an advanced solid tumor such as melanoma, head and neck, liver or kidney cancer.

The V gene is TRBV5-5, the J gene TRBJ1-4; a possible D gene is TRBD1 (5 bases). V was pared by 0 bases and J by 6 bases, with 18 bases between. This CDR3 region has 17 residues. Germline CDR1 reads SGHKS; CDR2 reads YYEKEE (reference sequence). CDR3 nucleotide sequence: TGTGCCAGCAGCTTGGGACAGCTAAACCCCATGTATGAAAAACTGTTTTTT. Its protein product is CASSLGQLNPMYEKLFF.

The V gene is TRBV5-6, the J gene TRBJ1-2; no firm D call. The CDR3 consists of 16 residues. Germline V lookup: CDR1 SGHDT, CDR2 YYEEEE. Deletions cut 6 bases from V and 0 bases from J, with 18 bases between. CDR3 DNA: TGTGCCAGCATCGACGACAATTCTGCTTCTAACTATGGCTACACCTTC. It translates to CASIDDNSASNYGYTF.

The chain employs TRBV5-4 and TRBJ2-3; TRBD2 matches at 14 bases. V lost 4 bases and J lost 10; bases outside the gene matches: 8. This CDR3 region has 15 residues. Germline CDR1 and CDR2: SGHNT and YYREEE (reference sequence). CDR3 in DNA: TGTGCCAGCAGCCCTGGGACTAGCGGGGGTTATTCGCAGTATTTT. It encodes CASSPGTSGGYSQYF. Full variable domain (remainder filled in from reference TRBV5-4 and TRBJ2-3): ETGVTQSPTHLIKTRGQQVTLRCSSQSGHNTVSWYQQALGQGPQFIFQYYREEENGRGNFPPRFSGLQFPNYSSELNVNALELDDSALYLCASSPGTSGGYSQYFGPGTRLTVL.

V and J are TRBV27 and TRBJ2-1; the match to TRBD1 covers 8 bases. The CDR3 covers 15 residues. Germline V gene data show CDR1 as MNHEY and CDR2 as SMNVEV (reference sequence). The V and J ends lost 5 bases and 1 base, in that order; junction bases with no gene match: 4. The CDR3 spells CASSLNRGSYNEQFF. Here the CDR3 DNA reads TGTGCCAGCAGTCTAAACAGGGGGTCCTACAATGAGCAGTTCTTC.

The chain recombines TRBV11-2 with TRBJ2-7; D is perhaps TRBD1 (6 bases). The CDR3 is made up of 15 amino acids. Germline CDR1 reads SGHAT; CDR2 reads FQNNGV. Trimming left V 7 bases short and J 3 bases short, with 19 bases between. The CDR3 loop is CASTVVFGQFYEQYF. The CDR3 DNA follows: TGTGCCAGCACTGTAGTTTTTGGACAGTTCTACGAGCAGTACTTC.

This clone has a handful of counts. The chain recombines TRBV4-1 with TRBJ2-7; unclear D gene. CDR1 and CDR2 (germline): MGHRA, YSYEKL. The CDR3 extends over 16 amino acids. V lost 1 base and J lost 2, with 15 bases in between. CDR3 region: CASSQVAALPTYEQYF. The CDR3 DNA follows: TGCGCCAGCAGCCAAGTTGCAGCACTCCCTACCTACGAGCAGTACTTC.

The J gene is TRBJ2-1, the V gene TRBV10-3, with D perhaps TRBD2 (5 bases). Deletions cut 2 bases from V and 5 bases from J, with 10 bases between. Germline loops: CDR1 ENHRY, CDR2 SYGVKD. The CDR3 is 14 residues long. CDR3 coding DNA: TGTGCCATCAGTGAGGGTCGGGGTAACAATGAGCAGTTCTTC. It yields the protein CAISEGRGNNEQFF.

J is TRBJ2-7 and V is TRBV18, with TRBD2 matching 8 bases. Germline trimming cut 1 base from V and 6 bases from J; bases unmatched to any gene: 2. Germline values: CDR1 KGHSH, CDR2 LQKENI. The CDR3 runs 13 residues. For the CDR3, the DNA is TGTGCCAGCTCACCACGCGGGGGGCCCGAGCAGTACTTC. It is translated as CASSPRGGPEQYF.

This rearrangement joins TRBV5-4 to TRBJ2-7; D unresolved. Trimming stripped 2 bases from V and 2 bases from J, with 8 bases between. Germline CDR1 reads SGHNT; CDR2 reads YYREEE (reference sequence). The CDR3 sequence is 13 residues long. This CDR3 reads CASSFHSTYEQYF. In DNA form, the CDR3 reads TGTGCCAGCAGCTTCCACTCGACCTACGAGCAGTACTTC.

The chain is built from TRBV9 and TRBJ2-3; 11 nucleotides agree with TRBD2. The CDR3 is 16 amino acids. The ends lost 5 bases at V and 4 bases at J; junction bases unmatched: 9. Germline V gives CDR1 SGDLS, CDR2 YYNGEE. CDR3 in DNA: TGTGCCAGCAGTTTGGCTAGCGGGGGGTTGGCAGATACGCAGTATTTT. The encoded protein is CASSLASGGLADTQYF.

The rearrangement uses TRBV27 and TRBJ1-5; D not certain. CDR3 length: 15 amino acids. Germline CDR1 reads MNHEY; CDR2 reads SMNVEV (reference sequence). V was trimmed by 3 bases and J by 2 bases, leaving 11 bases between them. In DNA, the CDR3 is TGTGCCAGCAGTTTTTCCCCTGTGGGCAATCAGCCCCAGCATTTT. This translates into CASSFSPVGNQPQHF.

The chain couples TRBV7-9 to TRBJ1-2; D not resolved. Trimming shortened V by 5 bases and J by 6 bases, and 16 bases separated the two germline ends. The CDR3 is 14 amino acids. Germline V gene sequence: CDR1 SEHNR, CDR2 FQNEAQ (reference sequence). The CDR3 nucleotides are TGTGCCAGCAGCCTAGGGTGGGCCGGGGATGGCTACACCTTC. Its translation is CASSLGWAGDGYTF.

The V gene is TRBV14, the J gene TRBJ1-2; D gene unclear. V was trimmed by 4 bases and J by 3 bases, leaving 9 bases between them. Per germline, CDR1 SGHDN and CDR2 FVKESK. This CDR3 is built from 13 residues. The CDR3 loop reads CASSPGLYYGYTF. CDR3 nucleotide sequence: TGTGCCAGCAGCCCTGGACTGTACTATGGCTACACCTTC.

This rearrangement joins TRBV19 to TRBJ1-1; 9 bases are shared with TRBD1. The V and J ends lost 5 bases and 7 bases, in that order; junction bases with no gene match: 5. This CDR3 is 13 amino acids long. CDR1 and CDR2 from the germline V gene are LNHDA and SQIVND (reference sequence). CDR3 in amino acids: CASSYRGQNEAFF. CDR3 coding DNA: TGTGCCAGTAGTTACAGGGGGCAAAATGAAGCTTTCTTT.

CDR3 DNA: TGTGCCAGCAGCTCACCACAGACTAGCGGGGGGCCTCCGAGGGGAGATACGCAGTATTTT. Residues: CASSSPQTSGGPPRGDTQYF. This chain connects TRBV13 to TRBJ2-3; TRBD2 matches at 13 bases. The CDR3 spans 20 residues. Germline values: CDR1 PRHDT, CDR2 FYEKMQ (reference sequence). V shed 4 bases and J 5 bases; nucleotides not matched to a gene: 18. The full variable domain, rest sourced from reference TRBV13 and TRBJ2-3, is AAGVIQSPRHLIKEKRETATLKCYPIPRHDTVYWYQQGPGQDPQFLISFYEKMQSDKGSIPDRFSAQQFSDYHSELNMSSLELGDSALYFCASSSPQTSGGPPRGDTQYFGPGTRLTVL.

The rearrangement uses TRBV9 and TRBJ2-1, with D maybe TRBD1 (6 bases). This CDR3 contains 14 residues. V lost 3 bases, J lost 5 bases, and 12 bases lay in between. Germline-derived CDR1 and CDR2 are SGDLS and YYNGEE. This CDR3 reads CASSGSTGHNEQFF. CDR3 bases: TGTGCCAGCAGCGGTTCTACAGGGCACAATGAGCAGTTCTTC.

Here the CDR3 reads CASSSGTGGYEQYF. The DNA for the CDR3 is TGTGCCAGCAGTTCCGGGACAGGGGGTTACGAGCAGTACTTC. This chain uses TRBV27 with TRBJ2-7, with 11 positions matching TRBD1. This CDR3 has 14 amino acids. Germline lookup yields CDR1 MNHEY and CDR2 SMNVEV (reference sequence). V dropped 4 bases and J dropped 4; count of bases not matched to a gene: 3.

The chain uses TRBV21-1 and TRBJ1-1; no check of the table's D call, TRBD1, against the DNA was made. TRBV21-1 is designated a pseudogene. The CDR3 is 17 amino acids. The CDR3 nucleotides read TGTGCCAGCAGCAAGCGGGGCCCCGGGACAGGGGTCTCTGAAGCTTTCTTT. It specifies CASSKRGPGTGVSEAFF.

The CDR3 coding sequence is TGTGCCATCGCCGACGGCTCCTACGAGCAGTACTTC. It yields the protein CAIADGSYEQYF. The chain has TRBV10-3 and TRBJ2-7; no clear D gene. The CDR3 covers 12 residues. The V end was cut by 8 bases, the J end by 0 bases, with 8 bases between. CDR1 and CDR2 from the germline V gene are ENHRY and SYGVKD.

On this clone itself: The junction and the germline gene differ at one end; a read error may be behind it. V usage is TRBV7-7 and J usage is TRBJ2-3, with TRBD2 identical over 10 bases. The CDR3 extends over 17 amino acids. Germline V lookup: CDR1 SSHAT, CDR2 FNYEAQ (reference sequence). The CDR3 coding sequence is TGTGCTAGCAGCTTAGTGGCTAGCGGGGGTAGCACAGATACGCAGTATTTT. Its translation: CASSLVASGGSTDTQYF.

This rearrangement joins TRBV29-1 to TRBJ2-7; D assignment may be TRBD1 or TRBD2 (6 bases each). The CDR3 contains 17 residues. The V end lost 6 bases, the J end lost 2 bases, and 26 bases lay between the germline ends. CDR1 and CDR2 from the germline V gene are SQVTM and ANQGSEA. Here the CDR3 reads CSVHLTGQSGGTYEQYF. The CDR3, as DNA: TGCAGCGTCCACCTGACAGGCCAATCTGGGGGGACCTACGAGCAGTACTTC.

DNA for the CDR3: TGTGCCAGCAGTCAACAGGGTGCCGAGCAGTACTTC. Translation: CASSQQGAEQYF. V and J are TRBV27 and TRBJ2-7; D possibly corresponds to TRBD1 (6 bases). V lost 5 bases to trimming and J lost 6 bases, with 11 bases between them. The CDR3 contains 12 residues. Germline CDR1 is MNHEY and CDR2 is SMNVEV (reference sequence).

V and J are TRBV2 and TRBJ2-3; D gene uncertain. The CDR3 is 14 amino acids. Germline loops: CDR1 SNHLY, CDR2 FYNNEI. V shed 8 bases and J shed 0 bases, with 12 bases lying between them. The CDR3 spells CASWVGASTDTQYF. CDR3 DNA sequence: TGTGCCAGCTGGGTAGGAGCTAGCACAGATACGCAGTATTTT.

The CDR3 spells CASSRGQPWETQYF. CDR3 DNA sequence: TGTGCCAGCAGCCGAGGACAGCCCTGGGAGACCCAGTACTTC. The V gene is TRBV7-8, the J gene TRBJ2-5, with D possibly matching TRBD1 (6 bases). V was shortened by 5 bases and J by 5 bases, with 15 bases between the two germline ends. The length of the CDR3 is 14 residues. The V gene's germline CDR1 is SGHVS and CDR2 FQNEAQ.

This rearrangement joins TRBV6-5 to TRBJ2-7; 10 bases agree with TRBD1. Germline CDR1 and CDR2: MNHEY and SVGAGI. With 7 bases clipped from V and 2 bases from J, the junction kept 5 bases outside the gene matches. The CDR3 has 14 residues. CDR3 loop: CASTTGTGAYEQYF. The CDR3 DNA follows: TGTGCCAGCACGACCGGGACAGGGGCCTACGAGCAGTACTTC.

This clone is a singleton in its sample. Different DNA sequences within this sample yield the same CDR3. CDR3 DNA: TGTGCCAGCAGTCCTGGGACTAGCGGGGGTTACAATGAGCAGTTCTTC. Its protein is CASSPGTSGGYNEQFF. J is TRBJ2-1 and V is TRBV27, with TRBD2 matching over 14 bases. With V trimmed by 5 bases and J by 4 bases, 4 bases remained unmatched. This CDR3 comprises 16 residues. The V gene's germline CDR1 is MNHEY and CDR2 SMNVEV (reference sequence).

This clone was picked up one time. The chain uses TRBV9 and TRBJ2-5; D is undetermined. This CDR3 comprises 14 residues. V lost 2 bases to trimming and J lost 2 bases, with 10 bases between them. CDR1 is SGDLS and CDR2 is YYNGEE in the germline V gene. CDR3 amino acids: CASSVLPIQETQYF. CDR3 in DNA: TGTGCCAGCAGCGTTCTGCCTATTCAAGAGACCCAGTACTTC.

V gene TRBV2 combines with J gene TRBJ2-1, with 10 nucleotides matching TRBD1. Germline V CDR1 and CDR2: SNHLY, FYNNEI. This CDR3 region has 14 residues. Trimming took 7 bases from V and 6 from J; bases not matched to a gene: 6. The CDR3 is CASMRTGGLNEQFF. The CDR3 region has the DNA TGTGCCAGCATGAGGACAGGGGGGCTCAATGAGCAGTTCTTC.

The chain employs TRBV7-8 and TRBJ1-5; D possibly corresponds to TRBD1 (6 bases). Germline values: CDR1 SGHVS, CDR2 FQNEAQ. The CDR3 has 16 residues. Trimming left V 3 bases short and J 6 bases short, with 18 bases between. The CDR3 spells CASSLEPGGAGQPQHF. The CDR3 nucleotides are TGTGCCAGCAGCTTGGAACCCGGGGGCGCGGGTCAGCCCCAGCATTTT.